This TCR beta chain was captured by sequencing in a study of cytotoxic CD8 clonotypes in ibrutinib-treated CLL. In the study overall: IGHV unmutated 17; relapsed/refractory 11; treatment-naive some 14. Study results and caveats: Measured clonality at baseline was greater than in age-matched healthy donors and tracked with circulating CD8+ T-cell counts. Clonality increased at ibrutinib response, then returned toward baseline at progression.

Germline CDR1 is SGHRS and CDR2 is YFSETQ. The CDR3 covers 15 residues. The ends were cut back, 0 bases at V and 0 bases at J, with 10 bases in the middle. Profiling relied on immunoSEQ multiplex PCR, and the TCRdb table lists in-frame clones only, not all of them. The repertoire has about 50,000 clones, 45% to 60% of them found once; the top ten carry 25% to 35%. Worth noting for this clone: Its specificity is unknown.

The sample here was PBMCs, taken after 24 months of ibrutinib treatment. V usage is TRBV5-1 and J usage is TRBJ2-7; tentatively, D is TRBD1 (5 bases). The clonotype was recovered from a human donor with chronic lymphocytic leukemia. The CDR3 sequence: CASSLAAGYSYEQYF. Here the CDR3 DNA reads TGCGCCAGCAGCTTGGCCGCAGGGTACTCCTACGAGCAGTACTTC.